This T cell receptor beta chain was documented in a study of identical twins. The CDR3 is 15 amino acids. CDR1 is SGHAT, CDR2 FQNNGV, per germline. V was shortened by 3 bases and J by 1 base, with 9 bases between the two germline ends. Template switching introduced a universal primer site, and the cDNA bore unique molecular identifiers. Each CDR3 protein gets one entry after TCRdb re-called the 5' RACE reads with MiXCR. The sample records 1,800,000 or so distinct CDR3 sequences, 32% being singletons. Whole-study findings and limits: Twins' surplus sharing was weaker for beta out-of-frame sequences. Its conclusions, products of cross-sectional statistical analysis, did not come from following the same donors.

As concerns this clonotype: Its target is unknown.

The receptor was derived from a newborn girl in good health. Material for sequencing was cord blood. The chain couples TRBV11-2 to TRBJ2-2; D unclear. The CDR3 spells CASSLTRKNTGELFF. Written as DNA, the CDR3 is TGTGCCAGCAGCTTGACCCGGAAGAACACCGGGGAGCTGTTTTTT.